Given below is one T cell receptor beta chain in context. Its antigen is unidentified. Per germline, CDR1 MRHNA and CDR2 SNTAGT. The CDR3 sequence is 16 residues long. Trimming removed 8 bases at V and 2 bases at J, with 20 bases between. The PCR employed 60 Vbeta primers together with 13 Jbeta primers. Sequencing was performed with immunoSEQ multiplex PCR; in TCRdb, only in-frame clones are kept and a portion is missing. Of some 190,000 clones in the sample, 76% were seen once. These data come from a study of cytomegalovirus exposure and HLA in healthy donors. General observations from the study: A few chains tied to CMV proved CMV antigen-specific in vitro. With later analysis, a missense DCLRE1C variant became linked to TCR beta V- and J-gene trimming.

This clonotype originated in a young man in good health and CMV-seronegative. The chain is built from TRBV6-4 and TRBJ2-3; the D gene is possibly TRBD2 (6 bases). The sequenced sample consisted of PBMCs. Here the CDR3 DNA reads TGTGCCAGCGGTCCGACTAGGCCCCTTTACACAGATACGCAGTATTTT. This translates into CASGPTRPLYTDTQYF.